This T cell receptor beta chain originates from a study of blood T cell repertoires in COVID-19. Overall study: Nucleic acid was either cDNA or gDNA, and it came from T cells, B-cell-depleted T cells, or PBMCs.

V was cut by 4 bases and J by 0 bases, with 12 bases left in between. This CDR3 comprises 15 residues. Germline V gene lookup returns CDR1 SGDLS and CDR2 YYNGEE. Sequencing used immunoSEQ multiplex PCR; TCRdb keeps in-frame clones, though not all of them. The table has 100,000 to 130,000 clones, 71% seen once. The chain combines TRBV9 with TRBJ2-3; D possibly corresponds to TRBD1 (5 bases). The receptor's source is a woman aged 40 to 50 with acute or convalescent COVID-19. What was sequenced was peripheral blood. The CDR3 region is CASSPGLVSTDTQYF. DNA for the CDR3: TGTGCCAGCAGCCCAGGGTTAGTGAGCACAGATACGCAGTATTTT.